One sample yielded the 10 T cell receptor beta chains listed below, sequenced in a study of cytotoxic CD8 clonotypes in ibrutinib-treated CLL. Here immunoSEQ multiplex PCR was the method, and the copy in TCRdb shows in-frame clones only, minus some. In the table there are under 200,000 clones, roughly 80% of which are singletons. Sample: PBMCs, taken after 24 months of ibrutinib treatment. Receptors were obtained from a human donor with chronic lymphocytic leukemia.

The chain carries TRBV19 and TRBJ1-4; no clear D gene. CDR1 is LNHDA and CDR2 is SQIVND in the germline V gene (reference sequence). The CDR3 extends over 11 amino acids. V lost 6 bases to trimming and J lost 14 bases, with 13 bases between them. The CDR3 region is CASSVPPRLFF. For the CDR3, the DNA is TGTGCCAGTAGCGTACCCCCTAGGCTGTTTTTT.

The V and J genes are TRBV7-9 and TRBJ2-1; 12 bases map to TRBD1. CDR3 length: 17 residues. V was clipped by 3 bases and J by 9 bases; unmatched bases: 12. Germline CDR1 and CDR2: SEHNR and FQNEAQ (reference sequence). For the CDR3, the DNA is TGTGCCAGCAGCTTCCTAACCGGGACAGGGGGCGAGGGTGAGCAGTTCTTC. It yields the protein CASSFLTGTGGEGEQFF. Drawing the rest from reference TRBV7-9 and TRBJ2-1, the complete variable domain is DTGVSQNPRHKITKRGQNVTFRCDPISEHNRLYWYRQTLGQGPEFLTYFQNEAQLEKSRLLSDRFSAERPKGSFSTLEIQRTEQGDSAMYLCASSFLTGTGGEGEQFFGPGTRLTVL.

In DNA, the CDR3 is TGTGCCAGCAGCTTGGATTTTAACTATGGCTACACCTTC. Its protein product is CASSLDFNYGYTF. The gene calls are TRBV5-5 and TRBJ1-2; D is unresolved. The CDR3 has 13 amino acids. In germline, CDR1 is SGHKS, CDR2 YYEKEE (reference sequence). Trimming shortened V by 0 bases and J by 1 base, and 4 bases separated the two germline ends.

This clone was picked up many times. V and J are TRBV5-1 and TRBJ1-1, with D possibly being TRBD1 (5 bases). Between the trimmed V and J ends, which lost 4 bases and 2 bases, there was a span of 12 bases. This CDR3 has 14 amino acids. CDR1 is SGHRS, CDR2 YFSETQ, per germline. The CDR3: CASSRDGRNTEAFF. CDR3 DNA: TGCGCCAGCAGCCGGGACGGACGAAACACTGAAGCTTTCTTT.

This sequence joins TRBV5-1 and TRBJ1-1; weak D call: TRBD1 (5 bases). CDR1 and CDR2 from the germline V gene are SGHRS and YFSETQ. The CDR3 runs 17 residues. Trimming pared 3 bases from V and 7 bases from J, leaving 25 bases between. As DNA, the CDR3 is TGCGCCAGCAGCTCCGCCGGGGGACTCATGACCCGCTATGAAGCTTTCTTT. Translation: CASSSAGGLMTRYEAFF.

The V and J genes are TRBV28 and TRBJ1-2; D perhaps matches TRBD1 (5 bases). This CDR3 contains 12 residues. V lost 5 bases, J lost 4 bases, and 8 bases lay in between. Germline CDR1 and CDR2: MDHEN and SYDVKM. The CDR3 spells CASSQGAYGYTF. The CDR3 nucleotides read TGTGCCAGCAGTCAGGGAGCCTATGGCTACACCTTC.

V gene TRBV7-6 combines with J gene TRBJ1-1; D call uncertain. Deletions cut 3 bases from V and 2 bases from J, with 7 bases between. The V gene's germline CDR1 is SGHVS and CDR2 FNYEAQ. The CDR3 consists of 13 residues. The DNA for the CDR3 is TGTGCCAGCAGCTTGATGGAAAACACTGAAGCTTTCTTT. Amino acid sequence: CASSLMENTEAFF.

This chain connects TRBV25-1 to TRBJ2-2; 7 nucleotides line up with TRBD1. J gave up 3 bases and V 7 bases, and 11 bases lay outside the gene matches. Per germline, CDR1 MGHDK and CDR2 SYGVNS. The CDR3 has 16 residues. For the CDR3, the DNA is TGTGCCAGCACCGGCCAGGGGGTTGGATACACCGGGGAGCTGTTTTTT. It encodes CASTGQGVGYTGELFF.

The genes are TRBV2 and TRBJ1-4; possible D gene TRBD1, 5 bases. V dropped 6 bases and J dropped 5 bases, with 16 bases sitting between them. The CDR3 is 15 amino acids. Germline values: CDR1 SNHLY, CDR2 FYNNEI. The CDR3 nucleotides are TGTGCCAGCAGATACTCCGGGACCAGAAATGAAAAACTGTTTTTT. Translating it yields CASRYSGTRNEKLFF.

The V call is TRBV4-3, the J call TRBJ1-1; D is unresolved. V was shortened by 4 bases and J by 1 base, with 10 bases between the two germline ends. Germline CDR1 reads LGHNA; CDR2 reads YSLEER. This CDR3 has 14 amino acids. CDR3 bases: TGCGCCAGCAGCCTTTTAGCGGGGAACACTGAAGCTTTCTTT. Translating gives CASSLLAGNTEAFF.